The 3 T cell receptor beta chains below all came from one sample that was sequenced in a study of T-cell reconstitution after alpha-beta-depleted transplantation in children (TCRdb year 2016). Library preparation employed PCR. The sequencing machine was an Illumina HiSeq 2500. TCR library preparation used molecular barcoding, with unique molecular identifiers applied to normalize quantification of the TCRbeta repertoire. The public reads were reprocessed in TCRdb via fastp at Q25 and MiXCR, keeping in-frame beta chains. Each entry merges the rows of one CDR3 protein and shows their most common DNA and genes. This sample comprises 170,000 or so distinct CDR3 sequences, around 6.8% of them detected only once. Of the sample, around 3% is held by the ten largest clones. The input for sequencing was PBMCs from the stem cell graft donor, taken from the stem cell graft. The origin of the receptors is a human donor who donated a stem cell graft to a child with Wiskott-Aldrich syndrome.

J is TRBJ2-2 and V is TRBV14; 7 bases map to TRBD1. The CDR3 length is 16 residues. V gave up 3 bases and J gave up 2 bases; unmatched junction bases: 6. Germline CDR1 is SGHDN and CDR2 is FVKESK. CDR3 in DNA: TGTGCCAGCAGCCAGACTTGGGACAGAAACACCGGGGAGCTGTTTTTT. Translated: CASSQTWDRNTGELFF.

There are a few counts of this clonotype. The V gene is TRBV5-1, the J gene TRBJ1-1; D not resolved. There are 13 residues in the CDR3. Germline values: CDR1 SGHRS, CDR2 YFSETQ. V was cut by 3 bases and J by 4 bases, with 10 bases left in between. CDR3 in DNA: TGCGCCAGCAGCTCCGAAGGTGGCACTGAAGCTTTCTTT. Its translation: CASSSEGGTEAFF.

Worth noting for this clonotype: Given a much more abundant clone one base away, this may be a read error. V usage is TRBV5-1 and J usage is TRBJ1-2, with D possibly being TRBD1 (5 bases). The CDR3 spans 14 residues. Germline values: CDR1 SGHRS, CDR2 YFSETQ. Trimming removed 0 bases from V and 5 bases from J, with 11 bases in between. For the CDR3, the DNA is TGCGCCAGCAGCTTGGGAGACAGCGCATATGGCTACACCTTC. Amino acid sequence: CASSLGDSAYGYTF.